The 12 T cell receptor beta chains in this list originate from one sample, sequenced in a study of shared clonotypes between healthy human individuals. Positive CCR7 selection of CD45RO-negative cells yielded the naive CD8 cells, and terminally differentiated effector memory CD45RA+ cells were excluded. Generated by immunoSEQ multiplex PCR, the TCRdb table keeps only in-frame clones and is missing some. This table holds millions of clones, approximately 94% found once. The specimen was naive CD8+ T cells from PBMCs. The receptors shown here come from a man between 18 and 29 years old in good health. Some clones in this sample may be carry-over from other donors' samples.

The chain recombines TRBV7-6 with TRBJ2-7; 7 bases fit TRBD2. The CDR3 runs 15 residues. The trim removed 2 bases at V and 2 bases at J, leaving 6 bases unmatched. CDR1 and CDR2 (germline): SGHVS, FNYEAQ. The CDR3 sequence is CASSLLSSGAYEQYF. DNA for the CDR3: TGTGCCAGCAGCTTATTGTCTAGCGGCGCCTACGAGCAGTACTTC.

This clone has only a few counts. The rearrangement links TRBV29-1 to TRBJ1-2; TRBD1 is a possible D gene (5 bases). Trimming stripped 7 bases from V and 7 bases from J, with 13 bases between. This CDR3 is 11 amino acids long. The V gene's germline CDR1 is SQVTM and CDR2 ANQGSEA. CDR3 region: CSAGTGRGYTF. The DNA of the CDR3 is TGCAGCGCGGGGACCGGGCGTGGCTACACCTTC.

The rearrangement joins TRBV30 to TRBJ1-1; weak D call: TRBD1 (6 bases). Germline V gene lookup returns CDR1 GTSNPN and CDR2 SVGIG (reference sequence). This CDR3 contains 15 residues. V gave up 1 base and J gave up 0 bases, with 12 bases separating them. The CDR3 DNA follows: TGTGCCTGGAGTGGGGGGGACACCATGAACACTGAAGCTTTCTTT. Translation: CAWSGGDTMNTEAFF.

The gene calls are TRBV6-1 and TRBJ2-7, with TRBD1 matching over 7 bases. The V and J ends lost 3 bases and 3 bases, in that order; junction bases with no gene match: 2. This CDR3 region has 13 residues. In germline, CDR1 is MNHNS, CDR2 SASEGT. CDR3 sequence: CASSDSGGYEQYF. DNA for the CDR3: TGTGCCAGCAGTGATTCAGGGGGCTACGAGCAGTACTTC.

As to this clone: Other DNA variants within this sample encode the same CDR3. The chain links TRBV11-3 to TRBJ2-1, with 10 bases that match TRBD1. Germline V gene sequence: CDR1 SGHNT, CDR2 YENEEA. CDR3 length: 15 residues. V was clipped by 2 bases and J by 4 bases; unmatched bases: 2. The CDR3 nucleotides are TGTGCCAGCAGCTTATCGGGACAGGGGTACAATGAGCAGTTCTTC. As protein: CASSLSGQGYNEQFF.

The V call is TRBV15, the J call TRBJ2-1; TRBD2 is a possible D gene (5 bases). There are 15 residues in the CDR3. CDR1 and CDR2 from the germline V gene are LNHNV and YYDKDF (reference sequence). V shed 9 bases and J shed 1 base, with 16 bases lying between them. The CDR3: CATTPEVWSYNEQFF. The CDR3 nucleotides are TGTGCCACGACCCCGGAGGTATGGTCCTACAATGAGCAGTTCTTC. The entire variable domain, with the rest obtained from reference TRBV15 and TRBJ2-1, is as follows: DAMVIQNPRYQVTQFGKPVTLSCSQTLNHNVMYWYQQKSSQAPKLLFHYYDKDFNNEADTPDNFQSRRPNTSFCFLDIRSPGLGDTAMYLCATTPEVWSYNEQFFGPGTRLTVL.

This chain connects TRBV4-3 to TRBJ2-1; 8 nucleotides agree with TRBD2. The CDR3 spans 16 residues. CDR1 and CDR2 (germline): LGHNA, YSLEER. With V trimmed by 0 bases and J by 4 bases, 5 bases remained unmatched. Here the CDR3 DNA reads TGCGCCAGCAGCCAAGATGGCAGCGGGAGTTACAATGAGCAGTTCTTC. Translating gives CASSQDGSGSYNEQFF.

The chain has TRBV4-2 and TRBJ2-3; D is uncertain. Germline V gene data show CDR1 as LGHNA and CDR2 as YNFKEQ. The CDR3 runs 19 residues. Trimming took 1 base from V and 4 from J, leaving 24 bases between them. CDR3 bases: TGTGCCAGCAGCCAAGCCCCGATTCACGACTTGACGTCCGCAGATACGCAGTATTTT. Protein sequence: CASSQAPIHDLTSADTQYF.

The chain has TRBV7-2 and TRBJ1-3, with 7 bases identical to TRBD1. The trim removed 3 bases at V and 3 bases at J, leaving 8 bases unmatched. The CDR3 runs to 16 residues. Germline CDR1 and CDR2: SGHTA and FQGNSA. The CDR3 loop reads CASSFQGQKIGNTIYF. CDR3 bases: TGTGCCAGCAGCTTCCAGGGACAGAAGATTGGAAACACCATATATTTT.

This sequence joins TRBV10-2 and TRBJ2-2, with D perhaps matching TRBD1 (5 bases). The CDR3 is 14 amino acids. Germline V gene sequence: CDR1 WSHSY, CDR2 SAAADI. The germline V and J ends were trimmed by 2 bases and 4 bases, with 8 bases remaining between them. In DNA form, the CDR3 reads TGCGCCAGCAGTGAGGGCAGGGTCACCGGGGAGCTGTTTTTT. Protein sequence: CASSEGRVTGELFF.

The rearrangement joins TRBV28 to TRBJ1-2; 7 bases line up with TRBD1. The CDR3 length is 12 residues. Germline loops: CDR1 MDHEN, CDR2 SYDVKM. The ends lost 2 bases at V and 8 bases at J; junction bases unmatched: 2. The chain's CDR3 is CASSLDRVGYTF. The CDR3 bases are TGTGCCAGCAGTTTAGACAGGGTAGGCTACACCTTC.

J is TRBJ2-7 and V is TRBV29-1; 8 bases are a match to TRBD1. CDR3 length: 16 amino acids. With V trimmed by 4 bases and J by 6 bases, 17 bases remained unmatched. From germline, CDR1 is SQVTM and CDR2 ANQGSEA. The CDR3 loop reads CSVAGQGPRGRVEQYF. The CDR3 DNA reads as TGCAGCGTTGCCGGACAGGGACCTAGGGGTCGTGTCGAGCAGTACTTC.